This T cell receptor beta chain was identified in a study of cytomegalovirus exposure and HLA in healthy donors. TCRdb keeps only in-frame clones here, not all; method: immunoSEQ multiplex PCR. Among 150,000 to 250,000 clones listed, 70% to 85% were seen once. The CDR3 sequence is 14 residues long. CDR1 is MNHEY and CDR2 is SVGAGI in the germline V gene. The V and J ends lost 6 bases and 3 bases respectively, with 14 bases between them. This clone was seen just once. Sample: PBMCs. The TCR originated in a woman aged 30 to 39 in good health and CMV-seropositive. The chain joins TRBV6-5 to TRBJ1-1; D might be TRBD1 (5 bases). The CDR3 region has the DNA TGTGCCAGCAGGCGGGGGGTGTGGGACACTGAAGCTTTCTTT. This sequence encodes CASRRGVWDTEAFF.